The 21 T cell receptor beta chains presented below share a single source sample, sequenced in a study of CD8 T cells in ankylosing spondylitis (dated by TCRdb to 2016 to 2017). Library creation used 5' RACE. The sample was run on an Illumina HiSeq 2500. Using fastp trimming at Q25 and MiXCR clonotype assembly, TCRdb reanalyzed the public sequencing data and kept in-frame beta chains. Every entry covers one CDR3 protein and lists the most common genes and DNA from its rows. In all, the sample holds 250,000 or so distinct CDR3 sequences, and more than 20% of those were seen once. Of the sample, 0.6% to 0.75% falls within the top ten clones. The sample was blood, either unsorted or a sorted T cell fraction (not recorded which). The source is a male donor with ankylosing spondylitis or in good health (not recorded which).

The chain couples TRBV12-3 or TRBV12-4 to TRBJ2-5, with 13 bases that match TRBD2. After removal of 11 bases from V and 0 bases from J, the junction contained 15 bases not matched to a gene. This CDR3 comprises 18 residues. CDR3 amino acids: CAFSLAWTSGGNQETQYF. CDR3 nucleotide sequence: TGTGCCTTCAGTTTAGCGTGGACTAGCGGGGGCAACCAAGAGACCCAGTACTTC.

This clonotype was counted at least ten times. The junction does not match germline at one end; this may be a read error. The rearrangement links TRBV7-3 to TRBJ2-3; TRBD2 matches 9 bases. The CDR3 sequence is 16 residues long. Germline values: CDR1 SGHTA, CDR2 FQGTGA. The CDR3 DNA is TGTGCCTGCAGCTTAGCAGCGGGGGGCGCGGCAGATACGCAGTATTTT. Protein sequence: CACSLAAGGAADTQYF.

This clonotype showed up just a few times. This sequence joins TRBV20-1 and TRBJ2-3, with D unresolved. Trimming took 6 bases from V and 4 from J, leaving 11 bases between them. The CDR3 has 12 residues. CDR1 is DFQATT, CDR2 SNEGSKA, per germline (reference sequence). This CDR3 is CSASIGSDTQYF. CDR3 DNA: TGCAGTGCCTCTATAGGGTCAGATACGCAGTATTTT.

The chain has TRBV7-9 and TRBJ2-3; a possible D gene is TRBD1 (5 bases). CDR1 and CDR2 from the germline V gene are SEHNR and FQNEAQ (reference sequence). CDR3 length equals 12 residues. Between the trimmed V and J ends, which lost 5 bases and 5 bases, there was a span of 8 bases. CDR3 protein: CASSRTGDTQYF. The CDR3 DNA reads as TGTGCCAGCAGCCGAACAGGAGATACGCAGTATTTT.

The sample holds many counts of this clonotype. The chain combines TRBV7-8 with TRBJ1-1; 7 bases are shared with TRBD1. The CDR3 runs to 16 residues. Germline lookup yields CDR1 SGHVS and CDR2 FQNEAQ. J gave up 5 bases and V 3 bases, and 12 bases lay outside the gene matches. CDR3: CASSLSWGQFRTEAFF. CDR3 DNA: TGTGCCAGCAGCTTGTCGTGGGGACAGTTTAGAACTGAAGCTTTCTTT.

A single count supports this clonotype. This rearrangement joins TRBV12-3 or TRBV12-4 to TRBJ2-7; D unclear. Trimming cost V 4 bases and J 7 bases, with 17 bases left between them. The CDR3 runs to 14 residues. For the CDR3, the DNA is TGTGCCAGCAGTTCACAAGCGAACGGCATAGAGCAGTACTTC. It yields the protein CASSSQANGIEQYF.

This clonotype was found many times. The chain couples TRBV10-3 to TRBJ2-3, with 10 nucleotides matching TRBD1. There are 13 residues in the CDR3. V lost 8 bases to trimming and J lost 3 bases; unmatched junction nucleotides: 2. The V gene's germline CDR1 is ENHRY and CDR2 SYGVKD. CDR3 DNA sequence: TGTGCCATCGGGGACAGGGGTACAGATACGCAGTATTTT. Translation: CAIGDRGTDTQYF.

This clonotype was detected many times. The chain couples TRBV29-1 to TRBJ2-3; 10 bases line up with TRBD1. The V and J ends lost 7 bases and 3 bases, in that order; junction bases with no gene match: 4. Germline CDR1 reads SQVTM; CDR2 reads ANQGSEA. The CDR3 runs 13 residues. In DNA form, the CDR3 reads TGCAGCGCTGGGACAGGGGTTACAGATACGCAGTATTTT. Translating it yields CSAGTGVTDTQYF.

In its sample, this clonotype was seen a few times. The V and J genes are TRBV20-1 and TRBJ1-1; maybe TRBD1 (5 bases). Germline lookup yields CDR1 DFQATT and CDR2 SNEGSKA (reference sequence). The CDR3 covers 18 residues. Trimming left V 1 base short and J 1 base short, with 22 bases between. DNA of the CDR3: TGCAGTGCTAGAGTGGCGGCCGGAAACCCAGACAGGAACACTGAAGCTTTCTTT. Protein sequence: CSARVAAGNPDRNTEAFF.

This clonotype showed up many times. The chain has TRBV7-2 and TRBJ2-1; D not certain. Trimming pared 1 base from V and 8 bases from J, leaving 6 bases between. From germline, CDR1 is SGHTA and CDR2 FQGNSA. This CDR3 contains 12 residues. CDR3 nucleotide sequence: TGTGCCAGCAGCTTAGGGGTTGATGAGCAGTTCTTC. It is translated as CASSLGVDEQFF. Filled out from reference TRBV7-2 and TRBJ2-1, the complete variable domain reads GAGVSQSPSNKVTEKGKDVELRCDPISGHTALYWYRQSLGQGLEFLIYFQGNSAPDKSGLPSDRFSAERTGGSVSTLTIQRTQQEDSAVYLCASSLGVDEQFFGPGTRLTVL.

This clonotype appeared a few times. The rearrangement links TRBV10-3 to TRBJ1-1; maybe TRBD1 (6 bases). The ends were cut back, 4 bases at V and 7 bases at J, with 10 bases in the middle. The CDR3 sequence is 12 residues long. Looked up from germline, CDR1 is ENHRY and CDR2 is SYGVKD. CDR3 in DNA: TGTGCCATCAGTGTCCAGGGGAATGAAGCTTTCTTT. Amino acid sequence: CAISVQGNEAFF.

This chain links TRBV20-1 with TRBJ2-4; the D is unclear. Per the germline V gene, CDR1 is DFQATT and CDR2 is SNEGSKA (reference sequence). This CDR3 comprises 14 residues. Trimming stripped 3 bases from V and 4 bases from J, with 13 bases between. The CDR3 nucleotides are TGCAGTGCTAGCCATGGGTCCCCTAAAAACATTCAGTACTTC. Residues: CSASHGSPKNIQYF.

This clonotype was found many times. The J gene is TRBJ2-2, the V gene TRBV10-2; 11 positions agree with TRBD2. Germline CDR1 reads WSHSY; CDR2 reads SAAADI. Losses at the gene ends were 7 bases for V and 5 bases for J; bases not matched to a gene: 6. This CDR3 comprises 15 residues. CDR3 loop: CASISGLAGTGELFF. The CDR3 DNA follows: TGCGCCAGCATTTCCGGACTAGCGGGTACCGGGGAGCTGTTTTTT.

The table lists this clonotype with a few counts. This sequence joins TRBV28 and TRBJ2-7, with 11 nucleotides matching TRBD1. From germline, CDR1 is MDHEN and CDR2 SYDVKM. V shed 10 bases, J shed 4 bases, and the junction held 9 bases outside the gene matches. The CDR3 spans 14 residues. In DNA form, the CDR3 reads TGTGCCACCCAGGGGACAGGGGGGAGGTACGAGCAGTACTTC. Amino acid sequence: CATQGTGGRYEQYF.

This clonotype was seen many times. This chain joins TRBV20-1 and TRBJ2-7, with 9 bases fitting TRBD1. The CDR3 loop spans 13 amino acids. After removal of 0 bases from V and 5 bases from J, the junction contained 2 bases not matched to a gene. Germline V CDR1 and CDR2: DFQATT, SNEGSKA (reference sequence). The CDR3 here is CSARENRGHEQYF. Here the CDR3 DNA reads TGCAGTGCTAGAGAGAACAGGGGGCACGAGCAGTACTTC.

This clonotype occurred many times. The CDR3 protein is CASSFGLSKYF. CDR3 DNA: TGTGCCAGCAGTTTTGGACTCTCCAAGTACTTC. This sequence joins TRBV12-3 or TRBV12-4 and TRBJ2-5, with D maybe TRBD2 (5 bases). V was pared by 3 bases and J by 12 bases, with 11 bases between. The CDR3 has 11 amino acids.

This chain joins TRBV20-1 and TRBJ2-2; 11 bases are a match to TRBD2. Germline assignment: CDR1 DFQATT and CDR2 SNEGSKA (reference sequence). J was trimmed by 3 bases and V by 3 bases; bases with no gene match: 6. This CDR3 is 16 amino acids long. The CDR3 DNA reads TGCAGTGCTAGTAGCCTAGCGGGGGGTTACACCGGGGAGCTGTTTTTT. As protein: CSASSLAGGYTGELFF.

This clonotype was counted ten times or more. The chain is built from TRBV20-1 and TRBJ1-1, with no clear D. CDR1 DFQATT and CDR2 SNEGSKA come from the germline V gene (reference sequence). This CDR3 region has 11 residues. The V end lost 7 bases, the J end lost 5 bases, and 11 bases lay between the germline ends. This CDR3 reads CSERRKTEAFF. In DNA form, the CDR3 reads TGCAGTGAGAGAAGAAAGACTGAAGCTTTCTTT.

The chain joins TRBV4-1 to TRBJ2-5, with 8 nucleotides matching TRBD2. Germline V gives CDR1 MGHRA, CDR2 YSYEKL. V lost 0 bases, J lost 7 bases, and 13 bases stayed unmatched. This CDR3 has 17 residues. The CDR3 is CASSQDPGGTGGGTQYF. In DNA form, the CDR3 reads TGCGCCAGCAGCCAAGATCCGGGTGGGACGGGAGGGGGGACCCAGTACTTC.

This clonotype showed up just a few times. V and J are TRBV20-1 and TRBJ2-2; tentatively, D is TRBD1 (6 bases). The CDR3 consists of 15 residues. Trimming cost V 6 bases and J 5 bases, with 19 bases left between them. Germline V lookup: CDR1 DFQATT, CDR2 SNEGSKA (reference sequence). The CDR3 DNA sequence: TGCAGTGCGGTCCTGAGCAGGGGATGGACCGGGGAGCTGTTTTTT. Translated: CSAVLSRGWTGELFF.

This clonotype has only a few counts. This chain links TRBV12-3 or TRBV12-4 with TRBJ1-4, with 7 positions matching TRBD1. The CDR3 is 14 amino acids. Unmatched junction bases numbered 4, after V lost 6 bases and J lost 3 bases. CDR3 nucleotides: TGTGCCAGCAGGGCGGGACAGTCTAATGAAAAACTGTTTTTT. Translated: CASRAGQSNEKLFF.